The following is a TCR beta chain sequence with its context. This entry belongs to a study of blood T cell repertoires in COVID-19. About the study: The United States, Italy and Spain provided the acute and convalescent COVID-19 samples. T cells, B-cell-depleted T cells, or PBMCs provided the cDNA or gDNA that served as material.

Deletions cut 0 bases from V and 0 bases from J, with 9 bases between. The CDR3 consists of 15 residues. The V gene's germline CDR1 is SGHRS and CDR2 YFSETQ. Original processing methods: The authors estimated nucleated cell counts from reference gene primer amplification. The method was immunoSEQ multiplex PCR; TCRdb's version includes in-frame clones alone and lacks a portion of them. That table gives V, J and clone size, and the DNA gave D and trimming. Of approximately 220,000 clones listed, about 83% are singletons. The V call is TRBV5-1, the J call TRBJ1-1; possibly TRBD1 for D (5 bases). The TCR comes from a man between 60 and 75 years old who had recovered from COVID-19. The specimen was peripheral blood. This CDR3 reads CASSLGTTVNTEAFF. The CDR3 nucleotides read TGCGCCAGCAGCTTGGGGACGACAGTGAACACTGAAGCTTTCTTT.